The clone carrying this TCR beta chain was found many times. The data belong to a study of T-cell reconstitution after alpha-beta-depleted transplantation in children. Unique molecular identifiers were used to barcode this TCRbeta library. TCRdb called the PCR reads again in MiXCR, with one record for every CDR3 protein. The table lists hundreds of thousands of distinct CDR3 sequences, approximately 9% of them singletons. V lost 4 bases to trimming and J lost 2 bases, with 13 bases between them. The germline gives CDR1 SGHTA, CDR2 FQGNSA. CDR3 length: 15 residues. Sequenced material: PBMCs from the stem cell graft donor, taken from the stem cell graft. The TCR was taken from a human donor who donated a stem cell graft to a child with acute lymphoblastic leukemia. This chain links TRBV7-2 with TRBJ2-3; D is unclear. The CDR3 region is CASSSGPGPTDTQYF. DNA of the CDR3: TGTGCCAGCAGCTCTGGGCCCGGGCCCACAGATACGCAGTATTTT.